This T cell receptor (beta chain) came from a study of cytomegalovirus exposure and HLA in healthy donors. Amplification used 60 Vbeta primers and 13 Jbeta primers. The data were produced by immunoSEQ multiplex PCR, yet TCRdb's version contains in-frame clones alone and is incomplete. The sample includes over 150,000 clones, 70% to 90% of them seen just once. The sequenced sample consisted of PBMCs. The TCR originated in a woman under 30 in good health and CMV-seronegative.

The CDR3 DNA reads TGCGCCAGCAGCTTCGGTGGACAGGGTCACGAGCAGTACTTC. Protein sequence: CASSFGGQGHEQYF. The rearrangement links TRBV5-1 to TRBJ2-7; 8 bases are shared with TRBD1. The CDR3 runs to 14 residues. Germline V gives CDR1 SGHRS, CDR2 YFSETQ. V trimming: 2 bases; J trimming: 5 bases; junction bases outside the gene matches: 6.